Included here is one TCR beta chain sequence, with context. Its target is not known. These data come from a study of T cell responses to AZD1222 COVID-19 vaccine. The study, taken as a whole, reports: Baseline seropositivity characterized only six AZD1222 recipients.

Profiling relied on immunoSEQ multiplex PCR, and the TCRdb table lists in-frame clones only, not all of them. The sample shows roughly 80,000 clones, roughly 80% of them seen only once. The sequence was obtained from an adult in good health. The sample in question was peripheral blood, obtained on day 0 of AZD1222 vaccination.

The DNA for the CDR3 is TGTGCCAGTAGTATCAGTCACTCCTACGAGCAGTACTTC. Protein sequence: CASSISHSYEQYF. This chain joins TRBV19 and TRBJ2-7, with D uncertain. V lost 3 bases to trimming and J lost 0 bases, with 6 bases between them. Germline assignment: CDR1 LNHDA and CDR2 SQIVND (reference sequence). The CDR3 has 13 residues.